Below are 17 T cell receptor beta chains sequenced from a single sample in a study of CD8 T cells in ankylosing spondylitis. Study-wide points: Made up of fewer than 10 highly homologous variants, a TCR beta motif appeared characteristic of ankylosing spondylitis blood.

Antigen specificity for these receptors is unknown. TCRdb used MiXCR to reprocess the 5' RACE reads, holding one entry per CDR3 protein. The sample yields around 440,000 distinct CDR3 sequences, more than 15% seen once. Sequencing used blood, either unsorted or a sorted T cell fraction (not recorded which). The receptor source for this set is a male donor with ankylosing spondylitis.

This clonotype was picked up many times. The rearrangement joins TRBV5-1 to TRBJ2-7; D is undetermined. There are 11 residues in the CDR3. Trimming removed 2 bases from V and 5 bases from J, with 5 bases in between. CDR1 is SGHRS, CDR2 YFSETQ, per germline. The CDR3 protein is CASSLRDEQYF. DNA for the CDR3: TGCGCCAGCAGCTTACGGGACGAGCAGTACTTC.

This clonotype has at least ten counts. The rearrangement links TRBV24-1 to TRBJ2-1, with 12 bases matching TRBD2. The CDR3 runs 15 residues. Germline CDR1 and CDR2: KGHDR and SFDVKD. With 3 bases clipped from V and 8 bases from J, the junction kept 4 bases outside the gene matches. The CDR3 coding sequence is TGTGCCACCAGTGATCGGACTAGCGGGAAGTATGAGCAGTTCTTC. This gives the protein CATSDRTSGKYEQFF.

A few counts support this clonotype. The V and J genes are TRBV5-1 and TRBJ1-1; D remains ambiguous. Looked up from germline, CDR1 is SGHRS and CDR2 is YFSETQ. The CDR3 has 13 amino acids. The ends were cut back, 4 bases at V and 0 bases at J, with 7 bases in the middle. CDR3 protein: CASSVLLNTEAFF. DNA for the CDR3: TGCGCCAGCAGCGTATTACTGAACACTGAAGCTTTCTTT.

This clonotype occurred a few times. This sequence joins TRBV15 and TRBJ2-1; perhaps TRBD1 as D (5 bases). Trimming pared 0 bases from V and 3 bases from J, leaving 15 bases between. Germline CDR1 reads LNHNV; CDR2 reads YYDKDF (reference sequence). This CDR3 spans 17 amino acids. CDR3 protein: CATSRDLGATFYNEQFF. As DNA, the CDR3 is TGTGCCACCAGCAGAGATTTAGGGGCCACTTTCTACAATGAGCAGTTCTTC.

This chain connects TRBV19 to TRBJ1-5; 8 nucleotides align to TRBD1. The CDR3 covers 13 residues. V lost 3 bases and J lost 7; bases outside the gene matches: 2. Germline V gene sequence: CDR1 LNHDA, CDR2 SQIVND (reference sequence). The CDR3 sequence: CASSIQGAQPQHF. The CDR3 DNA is TGTGCCAGTAGTATCCAGGGGGCCCAGCCCCAGCATTTT.

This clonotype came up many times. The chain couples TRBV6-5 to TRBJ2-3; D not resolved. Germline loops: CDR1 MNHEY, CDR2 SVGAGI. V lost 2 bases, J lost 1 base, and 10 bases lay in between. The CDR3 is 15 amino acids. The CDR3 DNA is TGTGCCAGCAGTTACCACGGGCCGGGCACAGATACGCAGTATTTT. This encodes CASSYHGPGTDTQYF.

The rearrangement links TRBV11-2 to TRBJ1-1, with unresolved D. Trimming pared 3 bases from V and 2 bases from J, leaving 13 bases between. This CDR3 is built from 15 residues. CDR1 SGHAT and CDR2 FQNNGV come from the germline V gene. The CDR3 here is CASSFGAAINTEAFF. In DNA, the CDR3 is TGTGCCAGCAGCTTTGGAGCAGCTATAAACACTGAAGCTTTCTTT. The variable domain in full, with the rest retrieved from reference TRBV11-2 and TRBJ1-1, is EAGVAQSPRYKIIEKRQSVAFWCNPISGHATLYWYQQILGQGPKLLIQFQNNGVVDDSQLPKDRFSAERLKGVDSTLKIQPAKLEDSAVYLCASSFGAAINTEAFFGQGTRLTVV.

The CDR3 region is CASSLIAGGRYNEQFF. CDR3 nucleotide sequence: TGCGCCAGCAGCTTGATAGCGGGGGGGCGTTACAATGAGCAGTTCTTC. The chain combines TRBV5-1 with TRBJ2-1, with 11 bases fitting TRBD2. The CDR3 spans 16 residues. Germline values: CDR1 SGHRS, CDR2 YFSETQ. The junction had 4 bases not matched to a gene; V was cut back by 1 base and J by 4 bases.

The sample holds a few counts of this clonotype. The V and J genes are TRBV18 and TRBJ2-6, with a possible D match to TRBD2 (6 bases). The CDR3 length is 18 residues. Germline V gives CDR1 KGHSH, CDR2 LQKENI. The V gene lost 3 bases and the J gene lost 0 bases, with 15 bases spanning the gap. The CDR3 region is CASSPGGRGLSGANVLTF. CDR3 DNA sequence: TGTGCCAGCTCACCGGGAGGACGAGGACTCTCTGGGGCCAACGTCCTGACTTTC.

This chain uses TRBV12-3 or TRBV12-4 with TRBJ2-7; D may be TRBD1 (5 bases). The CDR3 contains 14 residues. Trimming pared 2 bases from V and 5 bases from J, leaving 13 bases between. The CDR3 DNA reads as TGTGCCAGCAGTTTATCGCAGGGAAGGAACGAGCAGTACTTC. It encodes CASSLSQGRNEQYF.

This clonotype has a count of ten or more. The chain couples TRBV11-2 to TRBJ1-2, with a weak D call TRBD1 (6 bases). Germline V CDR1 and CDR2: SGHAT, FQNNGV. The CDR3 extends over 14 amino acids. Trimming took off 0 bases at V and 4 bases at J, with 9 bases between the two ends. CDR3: CASSLDVGAYGYTF. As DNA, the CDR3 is TGTGCCAGCAGCTTAGATGTGGGGGCCTATGGCTACACCTTC.

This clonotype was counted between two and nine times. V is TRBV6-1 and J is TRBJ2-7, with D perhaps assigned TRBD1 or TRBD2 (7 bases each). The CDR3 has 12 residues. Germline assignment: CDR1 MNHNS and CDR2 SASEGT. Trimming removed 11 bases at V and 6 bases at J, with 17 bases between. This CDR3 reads CAGRENRGEQYF. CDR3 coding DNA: TGTGCCGGGAGGGAAAACAGGGGCGAGCAGTACTTC.

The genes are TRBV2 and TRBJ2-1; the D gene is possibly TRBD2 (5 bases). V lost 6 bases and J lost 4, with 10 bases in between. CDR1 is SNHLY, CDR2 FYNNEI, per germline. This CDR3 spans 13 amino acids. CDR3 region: CASRVEAYNEQFF. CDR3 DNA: TGTGCCAGCAGAGTGGAGGCATACAATGAGCAGTTCTTC.

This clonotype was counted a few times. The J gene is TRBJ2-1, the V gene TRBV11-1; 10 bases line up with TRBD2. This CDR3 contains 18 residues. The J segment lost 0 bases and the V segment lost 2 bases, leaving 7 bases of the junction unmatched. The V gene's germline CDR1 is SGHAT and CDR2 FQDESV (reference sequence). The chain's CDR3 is CASSLSLAGVVSYNEQFF. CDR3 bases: TGTGCCAGCAGCTTATCTCTAGCGGGAGTCGTCTCCTACAATGAGCAGTTCTTC.

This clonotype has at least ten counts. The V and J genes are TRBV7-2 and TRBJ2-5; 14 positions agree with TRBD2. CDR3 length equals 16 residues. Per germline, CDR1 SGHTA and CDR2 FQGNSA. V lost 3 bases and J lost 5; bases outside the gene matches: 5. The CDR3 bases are TGTGCCAGCAGCTTCGGGACTAGCGGGAGATGGGAGACCCAGTACTTC. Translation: CASSFGTSGRWETQYF.

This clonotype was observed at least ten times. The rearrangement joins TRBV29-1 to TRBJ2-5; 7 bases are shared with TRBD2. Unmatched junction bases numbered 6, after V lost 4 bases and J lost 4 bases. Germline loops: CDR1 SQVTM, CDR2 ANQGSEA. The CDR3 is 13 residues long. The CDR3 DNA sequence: TGCAGCGTTGTTTCCGGGGGGAGAGAGACCCAGTACTTC. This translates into CSVVSGGRETQYF.

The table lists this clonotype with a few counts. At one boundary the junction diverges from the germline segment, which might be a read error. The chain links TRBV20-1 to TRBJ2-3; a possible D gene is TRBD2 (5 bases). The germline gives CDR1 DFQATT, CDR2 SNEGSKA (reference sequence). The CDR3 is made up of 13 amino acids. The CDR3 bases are TGCAGTGCCCAACCGGCGGGCACCGATACGCAGTATTTT. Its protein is CSAQPAGTDTQYF.